The rows below give T cell receptor beta chains drawn from one sample of a study of cytotoxic CD8 clonotypes in ibrutinib-treated CLL. TCRdb's table, derived via immunoSEQ multiplex PCR, lists solely in-frame clones and lacks some. The repertoire has approximately 350,000 clones, approximately 67% of them found once; the top ten carry just under 6.5%. The sequencing here drew on PBMCs, taken after 36 months of ibrutinib treatment. The receptors come from a human donor with chronic lymphocytic leukemia. Each CDR3 is given with its conserved first and last residue. The order of the fields is J gene, CDR3 length, V gene, CDR3 protein.

j_call: TRBJ2-1; cdr3_length: 13; v_call: TRBV11-2; cdr3_aa: CASSLGHYNEQFF
j_call: TRBJ2-7; cdr3_length: 15; v_call: TRBV11-2; cdr3_aa: CASSSNPGSPYEQYF
j_call: TRBJ1-2; cdr3_length: 15; v_call: TRBV11-2; cdr3_aa: CASTLGSRAPYGYTF
j_call: TRBJ2-6; cdr3_length: 19; v_call: TRBV4-1; cdr3_aa: CASSQPPGQGNSGANVLTF
j_call: TRBJ2-1; cdr3_length: 15; v_call: TRBV5-1; cdr3_aa: CASSLGLAERGEQFF
j_call: TRBJ2-7; cdr3_length: 15; v_call: TRBV10-3; cdr3_aa: CAISPSGTGAYEQYF
j_call: TRBJ1-5; cdr3_length: 13; v_call: TRBV28; cdr3_aa: CASQRGAFQPQHF
j_call: TRBJ1-3; cdr3_length: 16; v_call: TRBV7-8; cdr3_aa: CASSSNPGQGGNTIYF
j_call: TRBJ2-1; cdr3_length: 16; v_call: TRBV11-2; cdr3_aa: CASSLLWTSGLNEQFF
j_call: TRBJ2-1; cdr3_length: 14; v_call: TRBV4-2; cdr3_aa: CASSQDRQYNEQFF
j_call: TRBJ2-5; cdr3_length: 17; v_call: TRBV4-1; cdr3_aa: CASSQVRTSGSWETQYF
j_call: TRBJ2-7; cdr3_length: 12; v_call: TRBV18; cdr3_aa: CASSRTDYEQYF
j_call: TRBJ2-2; cdr3_length: 15; v_call: TRBV7-6; cdr3_aa: CASSAQPSNTGELFF
j_call: TRBJ2-5; cdr3_length: 13; v_call: TRBV28; cdr3_aa: CASSPFGGETQYF
j_call: TRBJ1-2; cdr3_length: 12; v_call: TRBV6-6; cdr3_aa: CASSPLQYGYTF
j_call: TRBJ2-1; cdr3_length: 11; v_call: TRBV12-5; cdr3_aa: CASGPRFEQFF
j_call: TRBJ2-7; cdr3_length: 16; v_call: TRBV5-1; cdr3_aa: CASSLEFGRGLYEQYF
j_call: TRBJ1-2; cdr3_length: 14; v_call: TRBV7-8; cdr3_aa: CASSINRDSYGYTF
j_call: TRBJ1-3; cdr3_length: 14; v_call: TRBV4-1; cdr3_aa: CASSQIQGLGTIYF